These T cell receptor beta chains were read from a single sample in a study of T cells in Graves' hyperthyroidism and ophthalmopathy. TCRdb analysed the multiplex PCR reads with MiXCR anew, one entry per CDR3 protein. This table holds roughly 600,000 distinct CDR3 sequences, roughly 14% found once. The specimen sequenced was blood. Source of these receptors: a woman in her fifties or sixties with Graves' ophthalmopathy. The conserved cysteine and the conserved F or W are not part of the CDR3 here.

V	J	CDR3
TRBV28	TRBJ2-7	ASSLLNYEQY
TRBV5-4	TRBJ2-5	ASRELGATIETQY
TRBV4-2	TRBJ2-7	ASSMGLMGGISYEQY
TRBV15	TRBJ2-3	ATSKTDREGTDTQY
TRBV29-1	TRBJ2-7	SVKQATYEQY
TRBV19	TRBJ2-3	ASSPFLAGSTDTQY
TRBV6-4	TRBJ2-5	ASSGQTDQETQY
TRBV20-1	TRBJ1-1	SEDRSNTEAF
TRBV5-1	TRBJ2-2	ASSLVAGPTGELF
TRBV6-1	TRBJ2-7	ASSATGGAWYEQY
TRBV11-2	TRBJ2-3	ASSPGSDTQY
TRBV5-1	TRBJ2-3	ASSRSDPQHTQY
TRBV20-1	TRBJ2-7	SSGTLIFYEQY
TRBV6-6	TRBJ2-7	ASSYRRGVHEQY
TRBV28	TRBJ1-2	ASSLIFRGRTLNYGYT
TRBV7-9	TRBJ2-6	ASSLFRQGVSGANVLT
TRBV6-2/TRBV6-3	TRBJ1-5	ASRPLWGRGSNQPQH
TRBV6-6	TRBJ2-7	ASSYSMGQSYEQY
TRBV7-2	TRBJ2-7	ASSLERLAGGNEQY
TRBV3-1	TRBJ1-2	ASSHKTVIPNGYT
TRBV20-1	TRBJ2-7	SARGGSGWPYEQY
TRBV28	TRBJ1-1	ASSLWQTGAF
TRBV19	TRBJ1-2	ASSIGRDYGYT
TRBV4-2	TRBJ2-1	ASSPRDREQF
TRBV12-3/TRBV12-4	TRBJ2-1	ASSLKVYNEQF
TRBV5-1	TRBJ1-2	ASLLTSIYGYT
TRBV12-3/TRBV12-4	TRBJ1-6	ASSFDGKSPLH
TRBV18	TRBJ2-5	ASSPTPRGETQY
TRBV12-3/TRBV12-4	TRBJ1-1	ASSGGGNAEAF
TRBV29-1	TRBJ2-2	SVPFSTGELF
TRBV20-1	TRBJ2-1	SAPGQAHNEQF
TRBV9	TRBJ2-1	ASSSRTSGRGNEQF
TRBV5-1	TRBJ2-7	ASSRGLAGDSYEQY
TRBV9	TRBJ1-5	ASSVEGSLNQPQH
TRBV6-5	TRBJ2-7	ASSYPRPGGVYEQY
TRBV7-8	TRBJ2-1	ASSPMGQVNNEQF
TRBV15	TRBJ2-7	ATSRGLAGGEYEQY
TRBV20-1	TRBJ2-7	SARRSSGSYEQY
TRBV28	TRBJ2-1	ASSYSGLAGNEQF
TRBV11-2	TRBJ2-5	ASSPPGGLARSETQY